Below, 16 T cell receptor beta chains from the same sample are listed, as sequenced in a study of blood T cell repertoires in COVID-19. Some clones are missing from TCRdb's copy, which holds only in-frame ones; the method was immunoSEQ multiplex PCR. The sample includes fewer than 120,000 clones, around 80% seen only once; the top ten take roughly 3.8%. Sequencing was done on a sample of peripheral blood. The receptor source for this set is a woman older than 75 with acute or convalescent COVID-19.

The chain couples TRBV27 to TRBJ2-2; 7 bases are shared with TRBD2. The CDR3 length is 14 residues. Germline V gives CDR1 MNHEY, CDR2 SMNVEV (reference sequence). After removal of 3 bases from V and 7 bases from J, the junction contained 5 bases not matched to a gene. This CDR3 is CASSFQRDYGELFF. In DNA form, the CDR3 reads TGTGCCAGCAGTTTCCAGCGGGACTACGGGGAGCTGTTTTTT.

The chain combines TRBV7-2 with TRBJ1-5; no clear D gene. CDR1 is SGHTA and CDR2 is FQGNSA in the germline V gene. The CDR3 has 12 amino acids. The ends were cut back, 4 bases at V and 3 bases at J, with 4 bases in the middle. CDR3 sequence reads: CASSSVNQPQHF. DNA of the CDR3: TGTGCCAGCAGCTCCGTCAATCAGCCCCAGCATTTT.

J is TRBJ2-1 and V is TRBV4-3; perhaps TRBD2 as D (5 bases). Germline values: CDR1 LGHNA, CDR2 YSLEER. This CDR3 contains 13 residues. V was pared by 0 bases and J by 10 bases, with 10 bases between. The DNA of the CDR3 is TGCGCCAGCAGCCAAGAGGGAGCGGCGGAGCAGTTCTTC. Protein: CASSQEGAAEQFF.

A few counts support this clone. The chain is built from TRBV5-1 and TRBJ1-2; 12 bases line up with TRBD1. Per the germline V gene, CDR1 is SGHRS and CDR2 is YFSETQ. Losses at the gene ends were 3 bases for V and 1 base for J; bases not matched to a gene: 10. This CDR3 is built from 18 residues. CDR3 sequence reads: CASSSSGTGGQINYGYTF. DNA of the CDR3: TGCGCCAGCAGCTCATCCGGGACAGGGGGCCAAATTAACTATGGCTACACCTTC. Combining the CDR3 with reference TRBV5-1 and TRBJ1-2 gives the whole variable domain KAGVTQTPRYLIKTRGQQVTLSCSPISGHRSVSWYQQTPGQGLQFLFEYFSETQRNKGNFPGRFSGRQFSNSRSEMNVSTLELGDSALYLCASSSSGTGGQINYGYTFGSGTRLTVV.

The rearrangement joins TRBV10-2 to TRBJ2-7, with 7 bases lining up with TRBD2. Germline V gives CDR1 WSHSY, CDR2 SAAADI. CDR3 length: 14 amino acids. Trimming took 3 bases from V and 3 from J; bases not matched to a gene: 5. The CDR3 here is CASSEELASYEQYF. CDR3 nucleotide sequence: TGCGCCAGCAGTGAAGAACTAGCGAGCTACGAGCAGTACTTC.

The CDR3 bases are TGTGCCAGCAGTTTAGTGGACAGGGCCTACGAGCAGTACTTC. This sequence encodes CASSLVDRAYEQYF. This chain joins TRBV28 and TRBJ2-7, with TRBD1 identical over 8 bases. V dropped 2 bases and J dropped 2; count of bases not matched to a gene: 2. The CDR3 is 14 residues long. In germline, CDR1 is MDHEN, CDR2 SYDVKM.

The rearrangement uses TRBV7-3 and TRBJ2-2; 8 bases fit TRBD1. V trimming: 1 base; J trimming: 5 bases; junction bases outside the gene matches: 0. This CDR3 is built from 14 residues. Germline-derived CDR1 and CDR2 are SGHTA and FQGTGA. CDR3 residues: CASSLNRGTGELFF. The CDR3 coding sequence is TGTGCCAGCAGCTTAAACAGGGGGACCGGGGAGCTGTTTTTT. Complete variable domain (other parts from reference TRBV7-3 and TRBJ2-2): GAGVSQTPSNKVTEKGKYVELRCDPISGHTALYWYRQSLGQGPEFLIYFQGTGAADDSGLPNDRFFAVRPEGSVSTLKIQRTERGDSAVYLCASSLNRGTGELFFGEGSRLTVL.

The rearrangement uses TRBV5-1 and TRBJ2-3; 8 positions match TRBD2. This CDR3 region has 17 residues. V lost 0 bases and J lost 0; bases outside the gene matches: 6. Germline loops: CDR1 SGHRS, CDR2 YFSETQ. CDR3 in DNA: TGCGCCAGCAGCTTGGCCTGGGTAGCGGGAAGCACAGATACGCAGTATTTT. Translated: CASSLAWVAGSTDTQYF. The full variable domain, rest sourced from reference TRBV5-1 and TRBJ2-3, is KAGVTQTPRYLIKTRGQQVTLSCSPISGHRSVSWYQQTPGQGLQFLFEYFSETQRNKGNFPGRFSGRQFSNSRSEMNVSTLELGDSALYLCASSLAWVAGSTDTQYFGPGTRLTVL.

V and J are TRBV4-2 and TRBJ1-4, with 7 bases fitting TRBD1. The germline V gene encodes CDR1 LGHNA and CDR2 YNFKEQ. The CDR3 consists of 14 residues. Germline trimming cut 6 bases from V and 4 bases from J; bases unmatched to any gene: 5. This CDR3 reads CASRMDRNNEKLFF. CDR3 coding DNA: TGTGCCAGCAGAATGGACAGGAATAATGAAAAACTGTTTTTT.

This clone has just a few counts. The genes are TRBV25-1 and TRBJ1-2; weak D call: TRBD1 (5 bases). The V gene lost 4 bases and the J gene lost 2 bases, with 5 bases spanning the gap. This CDR3 spans 12 amino acids. Germline lookup yields CDR1 MGHDK and CDR2 SYGVNS. The DNA for the CDR3 is TGTGCCAGCAGTGCAGGGAACTATGGCTACACCTTC. Translation: CASSAGNYGYTF.

The rearrangement uses TRBV7-9 and TRBJ2-2; 7 bases are a match to TRBD2. Germline V lookup: CDR1 SEHNR, CDR2 FQNEAQ (reference sequence). The J segment lost 5 bases and the V segment lost 0 bases, leaving 9 bases of the junction unmatched. The CDR3 has 17 amino acids. The CDR3: CASSLAPASGVTGELFF. The CDR3 nucleotides are TGTGCCAGCAGCTTAGCGCCCGCTAGCGGAGTAACCGGGGAGCTGTTTTTT.

The rearrangement joins TRBV6-2 or TRBV6-3 to TRBJ2-1, with a tentative D call TRBD2 (5 bases). The CDR3 spans 11 residues. Germline V CDR1 and CDR2: MNHEY, SVGEGT. The V and J ends lost 2 bases and 12 bases respectively, with 8 bases between them. The CDR3 protein is CASSYVGRQFF. The CDR3 nucleotides read TGTGCCAGCAGTTACGTGGGGAGGCAGTTCTTC.

V is TRBV9 and J is TRBJ1-1, with D perhaps TRBD1 (5 bases). Per germline, CDR1 SGDLS and CDR2 YYNGEE. Trimming cost V 0 bases and J 4 bases, with 10 bases left between them. The CDR3 is made up of 14 amino acids. This CDR3 reads CASSVDAGSTEAFF. CDR3 coding DNA: TGTGCCAGCAGCGTAGATGCAGGGTCCACTGAAGCTTTCTTT.

The chain couples TRBV6-2 or TRBV6-3 to TRBJ2-1, with a tentative D call TRBD2 (6 bases). Trimming took 2 bases from V and 7 from J, leaving 18 bases between them. The CDR3 consists of 16 residues. CDR1 is MNHEY, CDR2 SVGEGT, per germline. CDR3 in amino acids: CASSYIAAEGLNEQFF. CDR3 coding DNA: TGTGCCAGCAGTTACATTGCAGCGGAGGGTCTGAATGAGCAGTTCTTC.

The DNA for the CDR3 is TGTGCCAGCAGTTTACAGGGGTTGGCCCTCTACGAGCAGTACTTC. This encodes CASSLQGLALYEQYF. The chain combines TRBV2 with TRBJ2-7, with 7 positions matching TRBD1. Trimming at V came to 5 bases and at J to 3 bases, leaving 10 bases not matched to a gene. Per the germline V gene, CDR1 is SNHLY and CDR2 is FYNNEI. The CDR3 has 15 residues.

This clone was counted a few times. The rearrangement joins TRBV5-4 to TRBJ1-2; 7 nucleotides agree with TRBD1. CDR1 and CDR2 (germline): SGHNT, YYREEE (reference sequence). The CDR3 is 14 amino acids. Trimming removed 5 bases from V and 5 bases from J; junction bases left unmatched: 9. CDR3 DNA sequence: TGTGCCAGCAGATCAAATGACAGGGTGTATGGCTACACCTTC. Translated: CASRSNDRVYGYTF.